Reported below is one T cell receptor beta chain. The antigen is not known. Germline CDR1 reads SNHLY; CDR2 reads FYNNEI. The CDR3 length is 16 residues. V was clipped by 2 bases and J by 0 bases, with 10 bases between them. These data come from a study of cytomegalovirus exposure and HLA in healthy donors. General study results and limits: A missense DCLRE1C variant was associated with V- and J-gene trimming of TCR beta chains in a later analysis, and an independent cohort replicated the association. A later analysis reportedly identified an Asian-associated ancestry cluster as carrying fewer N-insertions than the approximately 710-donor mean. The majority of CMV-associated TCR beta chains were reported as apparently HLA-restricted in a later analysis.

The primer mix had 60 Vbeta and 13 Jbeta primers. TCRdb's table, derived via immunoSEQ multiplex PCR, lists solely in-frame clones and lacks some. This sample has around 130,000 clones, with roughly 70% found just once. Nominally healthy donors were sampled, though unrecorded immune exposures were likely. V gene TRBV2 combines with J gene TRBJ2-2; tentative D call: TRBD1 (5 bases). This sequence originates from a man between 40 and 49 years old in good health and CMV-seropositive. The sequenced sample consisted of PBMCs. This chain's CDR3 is CASSERQPSNTGELFF. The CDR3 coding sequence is TGTGCCAGCAGTGAAAGACAGCCCTCGAACACCGGGGAGCTGTTTTTT.